Below, one T cell receptor beta chain is given with its context. Its specificity is unknown. Combined were second doses at about 4 or about 12 weeks. The data derive from a study of T cell responses to AZD1222 COVID-19 vaccine. TCRdb's table, derived via immunoSEQ multiplex PCR, lists solely in-frame clones and lacks some. The repertoire holds approximately 52,000 clones, with about 87% as singletons. Study conclusions and caveats: Spike-specific TCR depth and breadth grew after two AZD1222 doses. Reportedly, close to half of spike-specific TCRs are directed against unmutated variant regions.

The sequence was collected from an adult who received the AZD1222 COVID-19 vaccine. The sample was peripheral blood, taken 28 days after the second AZD1222 dose.

CDR3 in DNA: TGTGCCAGCAGCTATAGCGGGAGTGGGGATGAGCAGTTCTTC. Translating it yields CASSYSGSGDEQFF. The chain couples TRBV7-3 to TRBJ2-1, with 9 bases identical to TRBD2. The J segment lost 8 bases and the V segment lost 4 bases, leaving 6 bases of the junction unmatched. In germline, CDR1 is SGHTA, CDR2 FQGTGA. The CDR3 runs 14 residues. The full variable domain, rest sourced from reference TRBV7-3 and TRBJ2-1, is GAGVSQTPSNKVTEKGKYVELRCDPISGHTALYWYRQSLGQGPEFLIYFQGTGAADDSGLPNDRFFAVRPEGSVSTLKIQRTERGDSAVYLCASSYSGSGDEQFFGPGTRLTVL.